Listed below are T cell receptor beta chains from one sample, sequenced in a study of blood T cell repertoires in COVID-19. The data were produced by immunoSEQ multiplex PCR, yet TCRdb's version contains in-frame clones alone and is incomplete. This table holds approximately 250,000 clones, about 90% found once. The sequenced material came from peripheral blood. Every receptor here comes from a man aged 25 to 40 with COVID-19, enrolled during active disease. Each CDR3 is given with its conserved first and last residue. The D gene is left open where the match is weak.

j_gene: TRBJ1-2; v_gene: TRBV30; d_gene: TRBD1; CDR3aa: CAWTGTGENYGYTF
j_gene: TRBJ2-7; v_gene: TRBV12-5; d_gene: TRBD1; CDR3aa: CASGPTGQGIGYEQYF
j_gene: TRBJ1-4; v_gene: TRBV23-1; d_gene: -; CDR3aa: CASSQHPPQGREKLFF
j_gene: TRBJ2-4; v_gene: TRBV6-2/TRBV6-3; d_gene: TRBD1; CDR3aa: CASSSGQGAAKNIQYF
j_gene: TRBJ1-3; v_gene: TRBV4-1; d_gene: -; CDR3aa: CASSQEGRGPSSGNTIYF
j_gene: TRBJ2-7; v_gene: TRBV6-5; d_gene: TRBD2; CDR3aa: CASIEGLAARYEQYF
j_gene: TRBJ2-7; v_gene: TRBV6-5; d_gene: -; CDR3aa: CASRYAGGQSSYEQYF
j_gene: TRBJ1-2; v_gene: TRBV7-6; d_gene: TRBD1; CDR3aa: CASSLAGQGLGYGYTF
j_gene: TRBJ1-4; v_gene: TRBV6-5; d_gene: TRBD1; CDR3aa: CASSTTTGHEKLFF
j_gene: TRBJ1-5; v_gene: TRBV5-6; d_gene: -; CDR3aa: CASSLDRGNQPQHF
j_gene: TRBJ1-2; v_gene: TRBV2; d_gene: TRBD1; CDR3aa: CASSGTGANYGYTF
j_gene: TRBJ1-2; v_gene: TRBV7-2; d_gene: TRBD1; CDR3aa: CASSLQTGDGGYTF
j_gene: TRBJ2-2; v_gene: TRBV3-1/TRBV3-2; d_gene: -; CDR3aa: CASSHRGRTGELFF
j_gene: TRBJ2-5; v_gene: TRBV14; d_gene: -; CDR3aa: CASSQQGGRETQYF
j_gene: TRBJ1-1; v_gene: TRBV5-1; d_gene: TRBD1; CDR3aa: CASSPDRGIEAFF
j_gene: TRBJ1-3; v_gene: TRBV11-2; d_gene: -; CDR3aa: CASSLDHSSGNTIYF
j_gene: TRBJ1-2; v_gene: TRBV11-2; d_gene: TRBD1; CDR3aa: CASSLEEGTGVIDGYTF
j_gene: TRBJ2-5; v_gene: TRBV5-4; d_gene: -; CDR3aa: CASRSFGEETQYF
j_gene: TRBJ2-3; v_gene: TRBV12-3/TRBV12-4; d_gene: -; CDR3aa: CASSRLSTDTQYF
j_gene: TRBJ1-2; v_gene: TRBV13; d_gene: -; CDR3aa: CASSSDTGSGYTF